The sequence of this T cell receptor (beta chain) was determined in a study of T cells in Graves' hyperthyroidism and ophthalmopathy. Concerning this clonotype: Its antigen is as yet unknown.

Using RNA transcripts as the source, TCR beta CDR3 regions were amplified. HTBI primers were used for first-round RT-PCR of the TCR CDR3. TCRdb ran MiXCR on the multiplex PCR reads and lists one entry per CDR3 protein. The sample has under 650,000 distinct CDR3 sequences, roughly 15% seen once. The length of the CDR3 is 15 residues. V trimming: 7 bases; J trimming: 3 bases; junction bases outside the gene matches: 7. Germline V gene lookup returns CDR1 LNHDA and CDR2 SQIVND (reference sequence). Study-wide results and caveats: Most thyroid clonotypes expanded above 0.001 were also detected in blood.

An absence of ophthalmopathy progression within 18 months meant stable Graves' hyperthyroidism. Lactation, pregnancy, other autoimmune disease or uncontrolled infection led to exclusion of patients. Diagnostic decisions used clinical symptoms, serum thyroxine and TRAb, thyroid ultrasound and orbital computed tomography. The specimen was blood. The receptor comes from a woman aged 30 to 39 with Graves' hyperthyroidism. This chain connects TRBV19 to TRBJ2-1; 9 positions agree with TRBD2. CDR3 nucleotides: TGTGCCAGTACCATAGCGGGAGCGCTCTACAATGAGCAGTTCTTC. It encodes CASTIAGALYNEQFF.